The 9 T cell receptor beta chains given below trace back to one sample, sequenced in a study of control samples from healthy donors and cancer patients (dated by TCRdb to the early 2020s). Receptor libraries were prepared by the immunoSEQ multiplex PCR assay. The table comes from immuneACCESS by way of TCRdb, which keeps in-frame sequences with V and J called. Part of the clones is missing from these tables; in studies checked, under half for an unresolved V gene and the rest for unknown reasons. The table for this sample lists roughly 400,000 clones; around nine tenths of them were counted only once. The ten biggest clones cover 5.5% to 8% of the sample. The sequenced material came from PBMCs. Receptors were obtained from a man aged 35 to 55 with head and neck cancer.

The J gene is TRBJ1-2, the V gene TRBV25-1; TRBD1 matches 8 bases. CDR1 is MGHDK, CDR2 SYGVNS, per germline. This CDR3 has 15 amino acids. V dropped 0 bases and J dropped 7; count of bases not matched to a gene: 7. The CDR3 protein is CASSEYETGAGGYTF. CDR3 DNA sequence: TGTGCCAGCAGTGAATATGAGACAGGGGCTGGTGGCTACACCTTC.

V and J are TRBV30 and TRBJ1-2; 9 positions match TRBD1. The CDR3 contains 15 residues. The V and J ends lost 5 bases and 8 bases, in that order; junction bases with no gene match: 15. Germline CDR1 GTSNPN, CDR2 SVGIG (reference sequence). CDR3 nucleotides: TGTGCCTGGCAGCATCCGGGACAGGGAGTTGGCGGCTACACCTTC. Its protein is CAWQHPGQGVGGYTF. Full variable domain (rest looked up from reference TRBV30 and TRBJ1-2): SQTIHQWPATLVQPVGSPLSLECTVEGTSNPNLYWYRQAAGRGLQLLFYSVGIGQISSEVPQNLSASRPQDRQFILSSKKLLLSDSGFYLCAWQHPGQGVGGYTFGSGTRLTVV.

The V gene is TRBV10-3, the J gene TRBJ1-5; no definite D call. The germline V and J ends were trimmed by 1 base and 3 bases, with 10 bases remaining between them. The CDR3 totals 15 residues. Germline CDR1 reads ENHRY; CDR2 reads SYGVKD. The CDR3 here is CAISEFRNDNQPQHF. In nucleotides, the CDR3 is TGTGCCATCAGTGAGTTTAGGAACGACAATCAGCCCCAGCATTTT.

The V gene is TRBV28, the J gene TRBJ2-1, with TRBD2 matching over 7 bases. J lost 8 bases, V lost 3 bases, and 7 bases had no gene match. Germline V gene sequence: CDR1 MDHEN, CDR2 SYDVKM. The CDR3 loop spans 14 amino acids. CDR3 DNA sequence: TGTGCCAGCAGTTTTTTGCGGGAGAGCGATGAGCAGTTCTTC. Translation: CASSFLRESDEQFF.

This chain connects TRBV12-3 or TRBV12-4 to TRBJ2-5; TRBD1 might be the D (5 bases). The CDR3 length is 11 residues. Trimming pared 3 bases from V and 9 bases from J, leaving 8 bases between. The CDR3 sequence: CASSFSGSQYF. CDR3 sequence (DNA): TGTGCCAGCAGTTTCTCAGGGTCCCAGTACTTC.

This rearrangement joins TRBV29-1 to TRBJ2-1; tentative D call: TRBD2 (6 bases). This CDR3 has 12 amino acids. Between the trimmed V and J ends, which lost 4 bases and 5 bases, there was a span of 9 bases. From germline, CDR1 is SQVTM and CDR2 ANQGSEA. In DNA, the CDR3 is TGCAGCGTTGGGTGGGGGGACAATGAGCAGTTCTTC. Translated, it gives CSVGWGDNEQFF.

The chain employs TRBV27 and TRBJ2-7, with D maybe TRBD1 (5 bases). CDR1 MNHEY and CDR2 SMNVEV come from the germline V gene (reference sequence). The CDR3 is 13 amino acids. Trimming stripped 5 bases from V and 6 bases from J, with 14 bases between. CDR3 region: CASSPGQWGEQYF. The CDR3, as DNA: TGTGCCAGCAGTCCAGGACAATGGGGCGAGCAGTACTTC.

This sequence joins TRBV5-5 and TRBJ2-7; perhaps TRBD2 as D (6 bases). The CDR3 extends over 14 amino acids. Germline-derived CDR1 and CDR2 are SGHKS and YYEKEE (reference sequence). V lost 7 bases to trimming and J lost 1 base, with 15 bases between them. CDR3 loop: CASYDWGVSYEQYF. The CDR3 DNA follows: TGTGCCAGCTACGATTGGGGGGTATCCTACGAGCAGTACTTC.

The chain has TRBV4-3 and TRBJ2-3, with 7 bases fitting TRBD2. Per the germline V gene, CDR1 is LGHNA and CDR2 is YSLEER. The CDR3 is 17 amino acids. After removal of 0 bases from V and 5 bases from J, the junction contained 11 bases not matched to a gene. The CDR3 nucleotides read TGCGCCAGCAGCCAAGATCAATCCCGGGGGGTGGGAGATACGCAGTATTTT. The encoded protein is CASSQDQSRGVGDTQYF.